This T cell receptor (beta chain) stems from a study of post-analysis software for immune sequencing data. Of note for this clonotype: Its target is not known.

Study results and limitations: Patients had higher frequencies than controls of a handful of TRBV segments, including TRBV5-6, TRBV5-1 and TRBV20-1.

The CDR3 is 14 residues long. Germline V gives CDR1 MGHDK, CDR2 SYGVNS. TCR beta cDNA libraries had unique molecular identifiers. MiXCR was run by TCRdb on the PCR reads, yielding one entry per CDR3 protein. The data hold hundreds of thousands of distinct CDR3 sequences, with 30% observed a single time. V is TRBV25-1 and J is TRBJ2-7; possibly TRBD1 for D (5 bases). The last part of the DNA fits TRBJ2-5 better; the J call may be wrong. This TCR came from a girl under 18 with multiple sclerosis. The sample taken for sequencing was blood. CDR3 bases: TGTGCCAGCAGCCCCGAAGGACACCGAGGGACCCAGTACTTC. This codes for CASSPEGHRGTQYF.